These 9 T cell receptor beta chains were all obtained from the same sample, sequenced in a study of early T cells in non-severe SARS-CoV-2 infection (dated by TCRdb to the early 2020s). The library came from 5' RACE. The sequencer was a NextSeq 500. TCRdb passed the public sequencing reads through fastp at Q25 and MiXCR, retaining productive beta sequences. For every CDR3 protein sequence, its rows merge into one entry that carries the most common genes and DNA. In all, the sample holds about 33,000 distinct CDR3 sequences, and under 5.5% of those were seen once. 7.9% of the sample is taken by the ten largest. The sample comprised whole blood. The receptors derive from an adult who was a healthcare worker with PCR-confirmed SARS-CoV-2 infection or an uninfected control (not recorded which).

This clonotype was observed at least ten times. The chain combines TRBV9 with TRBJ2-5; TRBD1 might be the D (5 bases). Per germline, CDR1 SGDLS and CDR2 YYNGEE. The CDR3 loop spans 10 amino acids. Trimming removed 7 bases from V and 5 bases from J, with 6 bases in between. Written as DNA, the CDR3 is TGTGCCAGCGCAGGGGAGACCCAGTACTTC. This sequence encodes CASAGETQYF.

This clonotype came up many times. This chain uses TRBV10-1 with TRBJ2-7; maybe TRBD1 (6 bases). Trimming removed 6 bases from V and 0 bases from J, with 15 bases in between. From germline, CDR1 is WNHNN and CDR2 SYGVQD (reference sequence). The length of the CDR3 is 15 residues. The CDR3: CASSPDRLSSYEQYF. The DNA for the CDR3 is TGCGCCAGCAGCCCCGACAGGCTGAGCTCCTACGAGCAGTACTTC.

This clonotype was observed a handful of times. The J gene is TRBJ2-7, the V gene TRBV7-2; D unresolved. This CDR3 comprises 14 residues. Germline-derived CDR1 and CDR2 are SGHTA and FQGNSA. The V and J ends lost 1 base and 2 bases respectively, with 9 bases between them. CDR3: CASSLEFSTYEQYF. In nucleotides, the CDR3 is TGTGCCAGCAGCTTAGAATTTAGTACCTACGAGCAGTACTTC.

At least ten counts were recorded for this clonotype. The J gene is TRBJ1-2, the V gene TRBV6-5, with D possibly being TRBD1 (5 bases). The CDR3 consists of 13 residues. Between the trimmed V and J ends, which lost 7 bases and 3 bases, there was a span of 12 bases. The germline V gene encodes CDR1 MNHEY and CDR2 SVGAGI. The CDR3 DNA follows: TGTGCCAGCACCTATGACAGCCACTATGGCTACACCTTC. Translated: CASTYDSHYGYTF.

This clonotype has just a few counts. This rearrangement joins TRBV5-4 to TRBJ1-1; D is possibly TRBD1 (6 bases). V was pared by 5 bases and J by 0 bases, with 11 bases between. The CDR3 runs 14 residues. Germline CDR1 SGHNT, CDR2 YYREEE (reference sequence). CDR3: CASRKDSMNTEAFF. CDR3 sequence (DNA): TGTGCCAGCAGAAAGGACAGTATGAACACTGAAGCTTTCTTT.

V and J are TRBV12-3 or TRBV12-4 and TRBJ1-5, with 8 bases matching TRBD1. The CDR3 totals 15 residues. V shed 5 bases, J shed 2 bases, and the junction held 5 bases outside the gene matches. Here the CDR3 reads CASSATGGGNQPQHF. In DNA, the CDR3 is TGTGCCAGCAGTGCTACAGGGGGGGGCAATCAGCCCCAGCATTTT.

In its sample, this clonotype was seen a few times. V and J are TRBV28 and TRBJ1-5, with D possibly being TRBD1 (5 bases). Germline V gives CDR1 MDHEN, CDR2 SYDVKM. V shed 2 bases and J shed 5 bases, with 16 bases lying between them. There are 16 residues in the CDR3. CDR3 residues: CASSLTGPWRHQPQHF. In DNA form, the CDR3 reads TGTGCCAGCAGTTTAACGGGACCCTGGCGGCATCAGCCCCAGCATTTT.

The chain has TRBV4-3 and TRBJ1-1, with D perhaps matching TRBD1 (5 bases). The V end lost 0 bases, the J end lost 0 bases, and 14 bases lay between the germline ends. This CDR3 is 17 amino acids long. CDR1 LGHNA and CDR2 YSLEER come from the germline V gene. The CDR3 region has the DNA TGCGCCAGCAGCCAAGATGCAACAGGCTTTATGAACACTGAAGCTTTCTTT. Its translation: CASSQDATGFMNTEAFF.

There are many counts of this clonotype. This chain joins TRBV20-1 and TRBJ1-5, with 7 bases identical to TRBD1. Germline loops: CDR1 DFQATT, CDR2 SNEGSKA (reference sequence). J lost 2 bases, V lost 5 bases, and 9 bases had no gene match. This CDR3 has 15 residues. The CDR3 sequence is CSAALPGTGNQPQHF. The CDR3 coding sequence is TGCAGTGCTGCATTACCCGGGACAGGCAATCAGCCCCAGCATTTT.